This T cell receptor (beta chain) was sequenced during a study of radiotherapy plus CTLA-4 blockade in lung cancer. This table comes from immunoSEQ multiplex PCR, and its TCRdb copy is limited to in-frame clones, with some not included. This table has approximately 32,000 clones, roughly 71% appearing once. CDR1 and CDR2 (germline): SQVTM, ANQGSEA. V lost 4 bases to trimming and J lost 8 bases, with 11 bases between them. This CDR3 has 11 amino acids. The rearrangement joins TRBV29-1 to TRBJ1-2; no clear D gene. The specimen was peripheral blood, collected from a patient treated with radiotherapy plus ipilimumab. This clonotype was obtained from a human donor with non-small cell lung cancer who had stable disease on radiotherapy plus ipilimumab. CDR3 DNA: TGCAGCGTTGGGTCCGGCGAGGGCTACACCTTC. This sequence encodes CSVGSGEGYTF.